This TCR beta chain originates from a study of molecular identifiers for immune sequencing clone quantification. Germline CDR1 reads SEHNR; CDR2 reads FQNEAQ (reference sequence). V lost 4 bases to trimming and J lost 2 bases, with 24 bases between them. The CDR3 has 19 residues. This clonotype has ten or more counts. Its antigen remains unknown. TCRdb reprocessed the PCR reads with MiXCR, giving one entry per CDR3 protein. The sample holds hundreds of thousands of distinct CDR3 sequences, approximately 20% seen once. Sorting selected naive CD8 T cells with a CD8+CD4-CCR7+CD45RA+ phenotype. Study-wide points: Investigators reportedly could detect spiked Jurkat TCR RNA from one cell among about a million naive cells.

The clonotype was recovered from a human donor in good health. Some libraries in this study had Jurkat cell RNA spiked in. The sequenced material came from naive CD8+ T cells from blood, with Jurkat cell RNA spiked in. Subset meaning: FACS-sorted CD8+CD4-CCR7+CD45RA+ naive T cells. This rearrangement joins TRBV7-9 to TRBJ1-3; tentatively, D is TRBD1 (6 bases). The CDR3 nucleotides are TGTGCCAGCAGCTCCCCGGGACATACATCCGCGGATCCTGGAAACACCATATATTTT. Its protein is CASSSPGHTSADPGNTIYF.